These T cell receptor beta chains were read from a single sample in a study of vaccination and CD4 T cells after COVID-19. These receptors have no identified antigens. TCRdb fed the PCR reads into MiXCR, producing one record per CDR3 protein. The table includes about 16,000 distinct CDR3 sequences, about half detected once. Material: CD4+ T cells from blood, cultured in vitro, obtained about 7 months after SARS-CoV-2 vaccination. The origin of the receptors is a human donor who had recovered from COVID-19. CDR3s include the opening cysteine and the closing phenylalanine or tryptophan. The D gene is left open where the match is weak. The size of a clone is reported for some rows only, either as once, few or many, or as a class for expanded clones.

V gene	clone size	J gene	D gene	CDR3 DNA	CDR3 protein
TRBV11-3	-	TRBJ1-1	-	TGTGCCAGCAGCTTAGACCGGAACACTGAAGCTTTCTTT	CASSLDRNTEAFF
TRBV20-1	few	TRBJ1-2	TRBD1	TGCAGTGCTAGAGATAGTACAGGGGCTAACTATGGCTACACCTTC	CSARDSTGANYGYTF
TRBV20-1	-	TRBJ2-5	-	TGCAGTGCTAGGTTCACTAATTGGGGGGAGACCCAGTACTTC	CSARFTNWGETQYF
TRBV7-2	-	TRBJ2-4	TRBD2	TGTGCCAGCAGCTTGCCGGGACTAGCGGGGCAACAGTACTTC	CASSLPGLAGQQYF
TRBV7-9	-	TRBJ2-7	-	TGTGCCAGCAGCTTACAGGTGGGGTCCCACGAGCAGTACTTC	CASSLQVGSHEQYF
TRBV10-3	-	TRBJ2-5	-	TGTGCCATCAGTGAGTCTGTAATCGGGGAGACCCAGTACTTC	CAISESVIGETQYF
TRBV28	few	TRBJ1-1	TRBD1	TGTGCCAGCAGAGAGGGACAGGGGGCGAGTGAAGCTTTCTTT	CASREGQGASEAFF
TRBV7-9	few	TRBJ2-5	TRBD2	TGTGCCAGCAGCTTATTCCCAGCGGGAGGGCCGGAGACCCAGTACTTC	CASSLFPAGGPETQYF
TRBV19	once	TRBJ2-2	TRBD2	TGTGCCAGTAGTATAGGGACTAGCGGGAATAGCCGGGGAGCTGTTTTT	CASSIGTSGNSRGAVF
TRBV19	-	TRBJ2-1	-	TGTGCCAGTAGCGACACAGGGTACTACAATGAGCAGTTCTTC	CASSDTGYYNEQFF
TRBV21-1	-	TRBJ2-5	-	TGTGCCAGCACCCTTGGACACCCCCAAGAGACCCAGTACTTC	CASTLGHPQETQYF
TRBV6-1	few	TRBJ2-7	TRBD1	TGTGCCAGCAGGGGGACAGTCTACGAGCAGTACTTC	CASRGTVYEQYF
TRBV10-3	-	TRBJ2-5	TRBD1	TGTGCCATCAGTCGGGACAGACAAGAGACCCAGTACTTC	CAISRDRQETQYF
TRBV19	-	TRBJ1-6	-	TGTGCCAGTAGTTGGGATTATCGTTCACCCCTCCACTTT	CASSWDYRSPLHF
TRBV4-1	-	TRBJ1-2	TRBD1	TGCGCCAGCAGCCAATACCGACAGGGGGCGTCCTATGGCTACACCTTC	CASSQYRQGASYGYTF
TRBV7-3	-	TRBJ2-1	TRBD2	TGTGCCAGCAGCCCGTCCCGGCGGGAGTACGCTCCGTTCTTC	CASSPSRREYAPFF
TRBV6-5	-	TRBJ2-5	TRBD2	TGTGCCAGCAGTTACCCGGCGGCGGGGGAAGAGACCCAGTACTTC	CASSYPAAGEETQYF
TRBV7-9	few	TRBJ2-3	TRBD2	TGTGCCAGCAGCCCTGGCCATAGCGGGGGGCCGGGGGATACGCAGTATTTT	CASSPGHSGGPGDTQYF
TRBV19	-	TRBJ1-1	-	TGTGCCAGTAGTATAGGTGGAGAGGCTGAAGCTTTCTTT	CASSIGGEAEAFF
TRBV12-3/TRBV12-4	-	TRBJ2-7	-	TGTGCCAGCAGTTTAGGCAGGGCCTACGAGCAGTACTTC	CASSLGRAYEQYF
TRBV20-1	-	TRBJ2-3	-	TGCAGTGCTATTAGCCGGTTGGCGCGCACAGATACGCAGTATTTT	CSAISRLARTDTQYF
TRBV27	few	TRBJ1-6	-	TGTGCCAGCAGTTTATATCAGGGTCAGAATTCACCCCTCCACTTT	CASSLYQGQNSPLHF
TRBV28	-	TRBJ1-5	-	TGTGCCAGCAGGCAAAATCAGCCCCAGCATTTT	CASRQNQPQHF
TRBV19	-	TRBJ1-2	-	TGTGCCAGTAGTATACTCCGGGTGCGGGGTGGCTACACCTTC	CASSILRVRGGYTF
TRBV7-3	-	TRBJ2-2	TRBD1	TGTGCCAGCAGCTCGGGACAGATCACCGGGGAGCTGTTTTTT	CASSSGQITGELFF
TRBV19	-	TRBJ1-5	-	TGTGCCAGTACTTTGGATAGCAATCAGCCCCAGCATTTT	CASTLDSNQPQHF
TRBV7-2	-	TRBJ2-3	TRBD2	TGTGCCAGCAGCTTATCAGCAGCGGGAGGGCCCGCAGATACGCAGTATTTT	CASSLSAAGGPADTQYF
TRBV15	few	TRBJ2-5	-	TGTGCCACCAGCAGGCGAGAAGGCCAAGAGACCCAGTACTTC	CATSRREGQETQYF
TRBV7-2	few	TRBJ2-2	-	TGTGCCAGCAGCTTACGAAGCGGGTACACCGGGGAGCTGTTTTTT	CASSLRSGYTGELFF
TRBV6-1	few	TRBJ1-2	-	TGTGCCAGCAGTGAGATAGATATAAACTATGGCTACACCTTC	CASSEIDINYGYTF
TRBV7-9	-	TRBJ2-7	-	TGTGCCAGCAGCTCAGGGGGGTGGAAGAGCTCCTACGAGCAGTACTTC	CASSSGGWKSSYEQYF
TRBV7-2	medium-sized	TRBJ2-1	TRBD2	TGTGCCAGCAGCTTAGCGGAGCGGGGGGGTCCGAATGAGCAGTTCTTC	CASSLAERGGPNEQFF
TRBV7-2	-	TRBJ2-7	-	TGTGCCAGCAGCTTAGTTCCAGGTTACGAGCAGTACTTC	CASSLVPGYEQYF
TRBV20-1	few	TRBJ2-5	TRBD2	TGCAGTGCCACCGGCGGGGGGGCCCCAGAGACCCAGTACTTC	CSATGGGAPETQYF
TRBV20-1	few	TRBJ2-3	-	TGCAGTGCTGAGGCCCCCAGAACTAGCACAGATACGCAGTATTTT	CSAEAPRTSTDTQYF
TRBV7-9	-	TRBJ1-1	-	TGTGCCAGCAGCTTAGGGTCGGAACGTGAAGCTTTCTTT	CASSLGSEREAFF
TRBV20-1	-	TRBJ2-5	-	TGCAGTGCTAGAGATGGCCTGTCACAAGAGACCCAGTACTTC	CSARDGLSQETQYF
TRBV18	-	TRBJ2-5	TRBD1	TGTGCCAGCTCACCACCGGGACAGAAAGAGACCCAGTACTTC	CASSPPGQKETQYF
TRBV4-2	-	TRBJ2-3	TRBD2	TGTGCCAGCAGCCAAGGGGGACTAGACGGAACAGATACGCAGTATTTT	CASSQGGLDGTDTQYF
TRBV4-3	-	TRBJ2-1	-	TGCGCCAGCAGCCAAGTGTTAGAGGGATTCAATGAGCAGTTCTTC	CASSQVLEGFNEQFF
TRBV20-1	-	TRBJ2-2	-	TGCAGTGCTCCCATCCCCTATAGCACCGGGGAGCTGTTTTTT	CSAPIPYSTGELFF
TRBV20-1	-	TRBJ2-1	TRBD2	TGCAGTGCTAGAGACCCCACTAGCGGATTCGGGCAGTTCTTC	CSARDPTSGFGQFF
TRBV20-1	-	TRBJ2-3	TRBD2	TGCAGTGCTAGTAGTCTAGCGGTCACAGATACGCAGTATTTT	CSASSLAVTDTQYF
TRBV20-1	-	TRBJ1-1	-	TGCAGTGCTAGAGATTCGGCGGCAGGGCGAGCTTTCTTT	CSARDSAAGRAFF
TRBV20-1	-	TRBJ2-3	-	TGCAGTGCCCCCGGCGGTGGGGCAGATACGCAGTATTTT	CSAPGGGADTQYF
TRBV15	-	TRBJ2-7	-	TGTGCCACCAGCGTCGGCGGGACGTCCTCCTACGAGCAGTACTTC	CATSVGGTSSYEQYF
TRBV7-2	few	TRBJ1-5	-	TGTGCCAGCAGCTTAAACAGGCTCAATCAGCCCCAGCATTTT	CASSLNRLNQPQHF
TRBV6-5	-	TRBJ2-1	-	TGTGCCAGCAGTTACAATATGGGGGGGGGCCTGAATGAGCAGTTCTTC	CASSYNMGGGLNEQFF
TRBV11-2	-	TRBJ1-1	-	TGTGCCAGCAGCTTAGGGGTTACGCGAAACACTGAAGCTTTCTTT	CASSLGVTRNTEAFF
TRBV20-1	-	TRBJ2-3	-	TGCAGTGTAGGAAACCAGAGGGATACGCAGTATTTT	CSVGNQRDTQYF
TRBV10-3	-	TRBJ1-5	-	TGTGCCATCAGTGCGGGGGGTGGCAATCAGCCCCAGCATTTT	CAISAGGGNQPQHF
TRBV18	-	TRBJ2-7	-	TGTGCCAGCTCACCAGCCGGGGGGCCCTACGAGCAGTACTTC	CASSPAGGPYEQYF
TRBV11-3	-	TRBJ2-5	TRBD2	TGTGCCAGCAGCCCTGGACTAGCCGGAGAGACCCAGTACTTC	CASSPGLAGETQYF